Listed here are 5 T cell receptor beta chains from one sample, sequenced in a study of T cells in Graves' hyperthyroidism and ophthalmopathy. Amplification yielded TCR beta CDR3 regions, with RNA transcripts as the source. The primer set for the first-round RT-PCR of the TCR CDR3 was HTBI. TCRdb processed the multiplex PCR reads anew with MiXCR; each CDR3 protein has one entry. The data contain under 200,000 distinct CDR3 sequences, roughly 9.4% of them singletons. Source material: blood. These receptors all stem from a woman aged 18-35 years with Graves' hyperthyroidism that later progressed to Graves' ophthalmopathy.

Many counts were recorded for this clonotype. The chain links TRBV29-1 to TRBJ2-7, with 11 bases matching TRBD2. Germline CDR1 is SQVTM and CDR2 is ANQGSEA. This CDR3 contains 14 residues. V gave up 6 bases and J gave up 3 bases; unmatched junction bases: 7. The CDR3 coding sequence is TGCAGCGTCGCACCGGGACTAGCGGACTACGAGCAGTACTTC. Translation: CSVAPGLADYEQYF.

Many counts were recorded for this clonotype. J is TRBJ1-5 and V is TRBV19, with a possible D match to TRBD1 (6 bases). Trimming pared 4 bases from V and 7 bases from J, leaving 17 bases between. CDR1 is LNHDA, CDR2 SQIVND, per germline (reference sequence). CDR3 length: 15 amino acids. The chain's CDR3 is CASSTHRELPQPQHF. In nucleotides, the CDR3 is TGTGCCAGTAGTACCCACAGGGAGCTACCCCAGCCCCAGCATTTT.

This clonotype was counted ten times or more. The V call is TRBV29-1, the J call TRBJ1-4; TRBD1 aligns across 8 bases. The germline V gene has CDR1 SQVTM and CDR2 ANQGSEA. The CDR3 has 15 residues. V shed 5 bases, J shed 1 base, and the junction held 6 bases outside the gene matches. DNA of the CDR3: TGCAGCGTTCGTACAGGGGGAGGAACTAATGAAAAACTGTTTTTT. Residues: CSVRTGGGTNEKLFF. The complete variable domain, with remaining parts taken from reference TRBV29-1 and TRBJ1-4, reads SAVISQKPSRDICQRGTSLTIQCQVDSQVTMMFWYRQQPGQSLTLIATANQGSEATYESGFVIDKFPISRPNLTFSTLTVSNMSPEDSSIYLCSVRTGGGTNEKLFFGSGTQLSVL.

This clonotype was seen ten or more times. The chain couples TRBV6-1 to TRBJ1-1; TRBD1 agrees at 9 bases. CDR1 is MNHNS, CDR2 SASEGT, per germline. The length of the CDR3 is 15 residues. V dropped 10 bases and J dropped 5; count of bases not matched to a gene: 14. As DNA, the CDR3 is TGTGCCACCGATTTTACCGGGACAGGGTGGACTGAAGCTTTCTTT. Amino acid sequence: CATDFTGTGWTEAFF.

The table lists this clonotype with many counts. The rearrangement joins TRBV30 to TRBJ2-1, with 9 nucleotides matching TRBD2. The junction had 7 bases not matched to a gene; V was cut back by 2 bases and J by 5 bases. CDR3 size: 15 residues. Germline CDR1 GTSNPN, CDR2 SVGIG (reference sequence). CDR3 sequence: CAWSFSGSRNNEQFF. In DNA, the CDR3 is TGTGCCTGGAGTTTTAGCGGGAGTAGGAACAATGAGCAGTTCTTC.